Listed here are 27 T cell receptor beta chains from one sample, sequenced in a study of T cells in women clearing cervical HPV infection. TCRdb keeps only in-frame clones here, not all; method: immunoSEQ multiplex PCR. The table for this sample gives tens of thousands of clones. The source material was blood buffy coat. Receptors were obtained from a woman aged 18 to 75 with a cervical HPV16 infection that either progressed to CIN3+ or cleared (not recorded which).

Notes on this clone: The CDR3 end falls 3 residues outside the read, so it is completed with the germline J gene. V usage is TRBV15 and J usage is TRBJ2-5, with D possibly TRBD2 on 6 matching bases. CDR1 and CDR2 (germline): LNHNV, YYDKDF (reference sequence). The V gene lost 0 bases and the J gene lost 4 bases, with 9 bases spanning the gap. The CDR3 extends over 14 amino acids. CDR3 residues: CATSREMRGETQYF. The part of the CDR3 DNA that was read is TGTGCCACCAGCAGAGAGATGCGGGGAGAGACC.

Details on this clone: The read stops 3 residues short of the end of the CDR3; the missing end is completed from the germline J gene. The chain carries TRBV19 and TRBJ1-2; D perhaps matches TRBD1 (5 bases). The CDR3 runs to 16 residues. Germline CDR1 LNHDA, CDR2 SQIVND (reference sequence). V dropped 3 bases and J dropped 6 bases, with 20 bases sitting between them. This chain's CDR3 is CASSIEWKVGPHGYTF. The part of the CDR3 DNA that was read is TGTGCCAGTAGTATTGAGTGGAAGGTGGGGCCCCATGGC. Combining the CDR3 with reference TRBV19 and TRBJ1-2 gives the whole variable domain DGGITQSPKYLFRKEGQNVTLSCEQNLNHDAMYWYRQDPGQGLRLIYYSQIVNDFQKGDIAEGYSVSREKKESFPLTVTSAQKNPTAFYLCASSIEWKVGPHGYTFGSGTRLTVV.

Regarding this clone: The sequence runs out 3 residues before the end of the CDR3; the remainder is reconstructed from the germline J gene. J is TRBJ2-1 and V is TRBV19; 9 bases match TRBD2. The CDR3 has 15 amino acids. V was pared by 6 bases and J by 4 bases, with 7 bases of the junction left unmatched. Per germline, CDR1 LNHDA and CDR2 SQIVND (reference sequence). CDR3 loop: CASSQMAGGYNEQFF. The sequenced part of the CDR3 DNA is TGTGCCAGTAGCCAGATGGCGGGAGGGTACAATGAG.

Comments on this clone: The read terminates 3 residues before the CDR3 end, so the remaining end is supplied by the germline J gene. The chain links TRBV12-3 or TRBV12-4 to TRBJ1-2; TRBD1 matches 8 bases. The CDR3 sequence is 13 residues long. The sequenced part of the CDR3 DNA is TGTGCCAGCAGTTCCTGGACAGGGCACGGC. Amino acid sequence: CASSSWTGHG. The full CDR3 protein reads CASSSWTGHGYTF.

Remarks on this clone: Read data end 3 residues before the CDR3 end; the end is taken from the germline J gene. The chain links TRBV5-6 to TRBJ1-1, with 7 bases lining up with TRBD1. Looked up from germline, CDR1 is SGHDT and CDR2 is YYEEEE. This CDR3 contains 15 residues. V was clipped by 4 bases and J by 5 bases; unmatched bases: 11. The CDR3 bases that were read are TGTGCCAGCAGCGCACTAGACAGGGTAGAAACTGAA. Translation gives CASSALDRVETE. Given in full, the CDR3 is CASSALDRVETEAFF.

Remarks on this clone: The CDR3 end falls 3 residues outside the read, so it is completed with the germline J gene. V gene TRBV3-1 (or the pseudogene TRBV3-2) combines with J gene TRBJ1-5; D unresolved. This CDR3 is built from 14 residues. Germline CDR1 is LGHDT and CDR2 is YNNKEL (reference sequence). Trimming left V 6 bases short and J 2 bases short, with 11 bases between. The part of the CDR3 DNA that was read is TGTGCCAGCAGTCGCGGGGAGGGCAATCAGCCC. Encoded protein: CASSRGEGNQP. In full, the CDR3 reads CASSRGEGNQPQHF.

A note on this clone: The CDR3 end falls 3 residues outside the read, so it is completed with the germline J gene. The chain combines TRBV13 with TRBJ1-1; D is ambiguous. V was cut by 8 bases and J by 3 bases, with 16 bases left in between. This CDR3 is built from 14 residues. CDR1 and CDR2 (germline): PRHDT, FYEKMQ (reference sequence). The sequenced part of the CDR3 DNA is TGTGCCAGCGGGATGCCGGGGTCGCACACTGAA. Protein sequence: CASGMPGSHTE. The full CDR3 protein is CASGMPGSHTEAFF.

On this clone: The DNA ends 3 residues before the CDR3 does, and the rest of the CDR3 is filled in from the germline J gene. The rearrangement links TRBV6-1 to TRBJ2-7; weak D call: TRBD1 (6 bases). Germline CDR1 and CDR2: MNHNS and SASEGT. Trimming removed 4 bases from V and 2 bases from J, with 9 bases in between. This CDR3 has 13 amino acids. CDR3 sequence reads: CASSVAGAYEQYF. The CDR3 bases that were read are TGTGCCAGCAGTGTGGCAGGGGCCTACGAG.

A note on this clone: The missing CDR3 end, 3 residues past where the read stops, is filled in from the germline J gene. The gene calls are TRBV3-1 (or the pseudogene TRBV3-2) and TRBJ1-1; TRBD1 agrees at 7 bases. CDR1 LGHDT and CDR2 YNNKEL come from the germline V gene (reference sequence). J gave up 7 bases and V 3 bases, and 5 bases lay outside the gene matches. This CDR3 is 13 amino acids long. CDR3 bases read: TGTGCCAGCAGCCAGGCAGGGGGTTTTGAA. Its translation is CASSQAGGFE. The complete CDR3 reads CASSQAGGFEAFF.

To note about this clone: The CDR3 goes on 3 residues after the read ends, and that part is filled in from the germline J gene. The rearrangement links TRBV19 to TRBJ2-3; D perhaps matches TRBD1 (6 bases). This CDR3 region has 17 residues. Germline lookup yields CDR1 LNHDA and CDR2 SQIVND (reference sequence). The DNA read from the CDR3 is TGTGCCAGTAGCACGGTGGGGGCAACCTATAGCAATCAGCCG. This gives the protein CASSTVGATYSNQP. The whole CDR3 sequence is CASSTVGATYSNQPQYF.

For this clone: From the germline J gene comes the end of the CDR3, since the read stops 3 residues before it. This chain uses TRBV7-9 with TRBJ1-2, with a possible D match to TRBD1 (6 bases). The CDR3 consists of 14 residues. Germline V lookup: CDR1 SEHNR, CDR2 FQNEAQ (reference sequence). The CDR3 DNA, read in part, is TGTGCCAGCAGCCCATTGACAGGCGAAAACATC. Translation: CASSPLTGENI. The CDR3 in its entirety is CASSPLTGENIYTF.

CDR3 DNA (partial): TGTGCCAGCAGACTAGCGGGAGGCACAGATACG. It encodes CASRLAGGTDT. The whole CDR3 reads CASRLAGGTDTQYF. The V and J genes are TRBV27 and TRBJ2-3, with 11 bases fitting TRBD2. Read data end 3 residues before the CDR3 end; the end is taken from the germline J gene. V was pared by 6 bases and J by 1 base, with 0 bases of the junction left unmatched. Germline CDR1 MNHEY, CDR2 SMNVEV (reference sequence). There are 14 residues in the CDR3.

Regarding this clone: The observed sequence ends 3 residues before the CDR3 terminus, with the missing tail filled in from the germline J gene. The chain links TRBV7-6 to TRBJ2-2; 8 positions agree with TRBD1. This CDR3 has 17 residues. The J segment lost 0 bases and the V segment lost 5 bases, leaving 8 bases of the junction unmatched. The germline V gene has CDR1 SGHVS and CDR2 FNYEAQ. The DNA read from the CDR3 is TGTGCCAGCAGCCCCCGGACAGGGCCAACGAACACCGGGGAG. Residues: CASSPRTGPTNTGE. The complete CDR3 protein is CASSPRTGPTNTGELFF. The full variable domain, its missing parts supplied by reference TRBV7-6 and TRBJ2-2, is GAGVSQSPRYKVTKRGQDVALRCDPISGHVSLYWYRQALGQGPEFLTYFNYEAQQDKSGLPNDRFSAERPEGSISTLTIQRTEQRDSAMYRCASSPRTGPTNTGELFFGEGSRLTVL.

As for this clone: The CDR3 end is not reached by the read, which stops 3 residues before it; the germline J gene fills it in. V and J are TRBV18 and TRBJ1-2, with 10 positions matching TRBD1. This CDR3 spans 14 amino acids. The V segment lost 7 bases and the J segment 4 bases; nucleotides outside the gene matches: 6. Germline lookup yields CDR1 KGHSH and CDR2 LQKENI. The DNA read from the CDR3 is TGTGCCAGCTTCCCGACAGGGGGCCTCTATGGC. This codes for CASFPTGGLYG. The full CDR3 protein reads CASFPTGGLYGYTF.

Notes on this clone: The read stops 3 residues short of the end of the CDR3; the missing end is completed from the germline J gene. The genes are TRBV28 and TRBJ1-4; D not certain. The CDR3 extends over 16 amino acids. Germline V gene data show CDR1 as MDHEN and CDR2 as SYDVKM. V lost 2 bases to trimming and J lost 2 bases, with 12 bases between them. The CDR3 DNA, read in part, is TGTGCCAGCAGTTTAACGCCCAGGCCCACTAATGAAAAA. Amino acids: CASSLTPRPTNEK. The whole CDR3 reads CASSLTPRPTNEKLFF.

On this clone itself: The read ends 3 residues before the CDR3 terminus; that terminus is restored from the germline J gene. V and J are TRBV20-1 and TRBJ2-5; D is possibly TRBD2 (7 bases). CDR1 and CDR2 from the germline V gene are DFQATT and SNEGSKA (reference sequence). V shed 3 bases and J shed 2 bases, with 16 bases lying between them. The CDR3 length is 15 residues. The DNA read from the CDR3 is TGCAGTGCTAGGAGGGGGGGGCGAATTCAAGAGACC. It translates to CSARRGGRIQET. Given in full, the CDR3 is CSARRGGRIQETQYF.

Concerning this clone itself: The DNA ends 3 residues before the CDR3 does, and the rest of the CDR3 is filled in from the germline J gene. The V call is TRBV7-3, the J call TRBJ2-2; TRBD1 might be the D (6 bases). This CDR3 region has 15 residues. With 5 bases removed from V and 3 bases from J, the gap between germline ends came to 13 bases. Germline V CDR1 and CDR2: SGHTA, FQGTGA. The sequenced part of the CDR3 DNA is TGTGCCAGCAGCCCCTCTCAGGGGTACACCGGGGAG. Its translation is CASSPSQGYTGE. The complete CDR3 protein is CASSPSQGYTGELFF.

For this clone: The read halts 3 residues ahead of the CDR3 end, with the missing end drawn from the germline J gene. The rearrangement uses TRBV29-1 and TRBJ1-2; maybe TRBD1 (6 bases). The V gene's germline CDR1 is SQVTM and CDR2 ANQGSEA. The CDR3 has 13 residues. The V gene lost 3 bases and the J gene lost 5 bases, with 13 bases spanning the gap. The covered CDR3 bases are TGCAGCGTTGATGGCAGGGGCGGGTATGGC. This translates into CSVDGRGGYG. The complete CDR3 reads CSVDGRGGYGYTF.

Comment on this clone: The read falls 3 residues short of the CDR3 end, and the missing part is taken from the germline J gene. This rearrangement joins TRBV4-1 to TRBJ1-2, with 9 bases matching TRBD1. The CDR3 contains 17 residues. Looked up from germline, CDR1 is MGHRA and CDR2 is YSYEKL. J lost 4 bases, V lost 4 bases, and 13 bases had no gene match. The CDR3: CASSLRIRDREIYGYTF. The DNA read from the CDR3 is TGCGCCAGCAGCCTCCGGATCCGGGACAGGGAGATCTATGGC.

Concerning this clone: The read ends 3 residues before the CDR3 terminus; that terminus is restored from the germline J gene. The chain combines TRBV5-1 with TRBJ1-3, with 7 bases identical to TRBD1. The CDR3 extends over 16 amino acids. The germline gives CDR1 SGHRS, CDR2 YFSETQ. With V trimmed by 4 bases and J by 1 base, 8 bases remained unmatched. The CDR3 DNA, read in part, is TGCGCCAGCAGCCTGAGGGGGCAATCGTCTGGAAACACC. Protein product: CASSLRGQSSGNT. The full-length CDR3 reads as CASSLRGQSSGNTIYF.

With regard to this clone: The read stops 3 residues short of the end of the CDR3; the missing end is completed from the germline J gene. The rearrangement joins TRBV19 to TRBJ2-7; D tentatively fits TRBD1 or TRBD2 (5 bases each). The CDR3 consists of 17 residues. Trimming cost V 3 bases and J 2 bases, with 20 bases left between them. Germline values: CDR1 LNHDA, CDR2 SQIVND (reference sequence). Incomplete CDR3 DNA: TGTGCCAGTAGTATGGGGCAGGTAGGGGAGAGAACCTACGAG. It translates to CASSMGQVGERTYE. The entire CDR3 protein is CASSMGQVGERTYEQYF.

The covered CDR3 bases are TGTGCCATCACCCCTGGGACAGGGGCTCTCGCCGAG. Its translation is CAITPGTGALAE. The whole CDR3 sequence reads CAITPGTGALAEQYF. V and J are TRBV10-3 and TRBJ2-7; 10 positions match TRBD1. The DNA ends 3 residues before the CDR3 does, and the rest of the CDR3 is filled in from the germline J gene. This CDR3 region has 15 residues. Trimming at V came to 7 bases and at J to 6 bases, leaving 12 bases not matched to a gene. CDR1 and CDR2 from the germline V gene are ENHRY and SYGVKD.

Worth noting for this clone: The read terminates 3 residues ahead of where the CDR3 ends, so the germline J gene completes it. This chain joins TRBV6-4 and TRBJ2-3, with 8 bases that match TRBD1. The V gene end was trimmed by 5 bases and the J gene end by 8 bases; junction bases not matched to a gene: 12. CDR1 and CDR2 from the germline V gene are MRHNA and SNTAGT. The CDR3 spans 15 residues. CDR3 amino acids: CASSLRTGRTGTQYF. The sequenced part of the CDR3 DNA is TGTGCCAGCAGTCTACGGACAGGGAGAACTGGTACG.

With regard to this clone: Coverage ceases 3 residues before the CDR3 finishes, and the germline J gene fills in the end. V usage is TRBV19 and J usage is TRBJ1-1, with D unresolved. Germline loops: CDR1 LNHDA, CDR2 SQIVND (reference sequence). The ends were cut back, 5 bases at V and 1 base at J, with 11 bases in the middle. CDR3 length: 14 amino acids. This CDR3 is CASSPRGGNTEAFF. The CDR3 bases that were read are TGTGCCAGTAGTCCTCGGGGAGGGAACACTGAA.

Details on this clone: The sequence runs out 3 residues before the end of the CDR3; the remainder is reconstructed from the germline J gene. The gene calls are TRBV19 and TRBJ2-1; 8 bases are a match to TRBD1. The CDR3 consists of 16 residues. Germline CDR1 and CDR2: LNHDA and SQIVND (reference sequence). With V trimmed by 10 bases and J by 5 bases, 16 bases remained unmatched. The CDR3 spells CATTRGTGLKHNEQFF. The sequenced CDR3 bases are TGTGCCACGACCCGGGGGACAGGACTTAAACACAATGAG.

Details on this clone: Coverage ceases 3 residues before the CDR3 finishes, and the germline J gene fills in the end. This chain links TRBV20-1 with TRBJ2-2, with 13 bases that match TRBD2. The CDR3 is made up of 17 amino acids. Germline V gene lookup returns CDR1 DFQATT and CDR2 SNEGSKA (reference sequence). V dropped 0 bases and J dropped 6; count of bases not matched to a gene: 7. The part of the CDR3 DNA that was read is TGCAGTGCTAGAGACGGGAGGACTAGCGGGAGCTCCGGGGAG. Amino acids: CSARDGRTSGSSGE. The full CDR3 reads CSARDGRTSGSSGELFF.

With regard to this clone: Sequencing ends 3 residues short of the CDR3 end; the germline J gene provides the rest. The chain links TRBV30 to TRBJ1-6, with 8 bases that match TRBD1. Per germline, CDR1 GTSNPN and CDR2 SVGIG (reference sequence). The CDR3 length is 17 residues. The V gene end was trimmed by 2 bases and the J gene end by 6 bases; junction bases not matched to a gene: 12. The CDR3 sequence is CAWSYTGTGPSNSPLHF. The DNA read from the CDR3 is TGTGCCTGGAGTTATACCGGGACAGGTCCGTCTAATTCACCC.